The sequence of this TCR beta chain was determined in a study of identical twins. Deletions cut 1 base from V and 6 bases from J, with 16 bases between. CDR1 SGHRS and CDR2 YFSETQ come from the germline V gene. The CDR3 runs to 15 residues. TCRdb re-derived calls from the 5' RACE reads in MiXCR, one entry per CDR3 protein. The table lists some 500,000 distinct CDR3 sequences, 9.6% of them singletons. This clonotype has at least ten counts. These same records also appear under a second study, on yellow fever vaccine responses in identical twins.

The gene calls are TRBV5-1 and TRBJ1-1; D is uncertain. The source material was PBMCs. This TCR was sampled from a woman aged 18-29 years in good health. The CDR3 coding sequence is TGCGCCAGCAGCTTGTCGGGAAAAGGTACGGCTGAAGCTTTCTTT. Its translation: CASSLSGKGTAEAFF.